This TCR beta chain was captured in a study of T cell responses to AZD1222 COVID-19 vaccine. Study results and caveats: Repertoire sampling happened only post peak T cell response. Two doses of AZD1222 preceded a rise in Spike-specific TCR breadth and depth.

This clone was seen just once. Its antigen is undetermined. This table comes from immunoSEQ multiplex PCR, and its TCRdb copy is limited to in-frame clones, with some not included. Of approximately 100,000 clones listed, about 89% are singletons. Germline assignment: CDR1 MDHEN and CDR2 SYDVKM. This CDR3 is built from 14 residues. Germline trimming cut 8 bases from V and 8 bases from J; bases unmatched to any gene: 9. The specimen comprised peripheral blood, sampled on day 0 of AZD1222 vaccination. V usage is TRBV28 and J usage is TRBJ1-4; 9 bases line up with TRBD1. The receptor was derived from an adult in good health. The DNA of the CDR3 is TGTGCCAGCGACGTACGGACAGGGGAGGAAAAACTGTTTTTT. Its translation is CASDVRTGEEKLFF.